These 6 T cell receptor beta chains came from one sample sequenced in a study of cytomegalovirus exposure and HLA in healthy donors. Primers included in the PCR were 60 Vbeta and 13 Jbeta primers. Generated by immunoSEQ multiplex PCR, the TCRdb table keeps only in-frame clones and is missing some. This sample carries approximately 160,000 clones, 65% to 70% of them seen once, and the ten largest clones take 4% to 5.5%. Sequenced input: PBMCs. The source of these receptors is a woman younger than 30 in good health and CMV-seropositive.

CDR3 amino acids: CASSLENDRVAGELFF. The DNA of the CDR3 is TGTGCCAGCAGCTTAGAGAATGACAGGGTCGCCGGGGAGCTGTTTTTT. The rearrangement links TRBV7-6 to TRBJ2-2, with 7 bases fitting TRBD1. The V and J ends lost 1 base and 6 bases, in that order; junction bases with no gene match: 8. This CDR3 comprises 16 residues. The V gene's germline CDR1 is SGHVS and CDR2 FNYEAQ.

V and J are TRBV10-3 and TRBJ2-1; D call uncertain. V lost 4 bases to trimming and J lost 8 bases, with 15 bases between them. Germline assignment: CDR1 ENHRY and CDR2 SYGVKD. This CDR3 has 14 amino acids. CDR3 amino acids: CAISAIASYDEQFF. CDR3 DNA sequence: TGTGCCATCAGTGCGATAGCTTCTTACGATGAGCAGTTCTTC.

This clone was recorded a few times. The V and J genes are TRBV6-1 and TRBJ1-4; the D is unclear. CDR1 MNHNS and CDR2 SASEGT come from the germline V gene. The ends were cut back, 6 bases at V and 0 bases at J, with 11 bases in the middle. The CDR3 consists of 15 residues. CDR3 in amino acids: CASRDYGATNEKLFF. The CDR3 DNA reads as TGTGCCAGCAGAGACTACGGAGCAACTAATGAAAAACTGTTTTTT.

V and J are TRBV10-3 and TRBJ1-2; D gene uncertain. The length of the CDR3 is 13 residues. Germline lookup yields CDR1 ENHRY and CDR2 SYGVKD. V was shortened by 5 bases and J by 4 bases, with 11 bases between the two germline ends. The CDR3 here is CAISPQRGYGYTF. CDR3 sequence (DNA): TGTGCCATCAGTCCCCAACGAGGCTATGGCTACACCTTC.

The chain combines TRBV7-2 with TRBJ1-1, with 10 bases fitting TRBD1. The V segment lost 5 bases and the J segment 9 bases; nucleotides outside the gene matches: 3. The V gene's germline CDR1 is SGHTA and CDR2 FQGNSA. The CDR3 totals 12 residues. The CDR3, as DNA: TGTGCCAGCAGCGTGACAGGGGGCAAAGCTTTCTTT. It yields the protein CASSVTGGKAFF. Drawing the rest from reference TRBV7-2 and TRBJ1-1, the complete variable domain is GAGVSQSPSNKVTEKGKDVELRCDPISGHTALYWYRQSLGQGLEFLIYFQGNSAPDKSGLPSDRFSAERTGGSVSTLTIQRTQQEDSAVYLCASSVTGGKAFFGQGTRLTVV.

This clone was counted between two and nine times. The V call is TRBV7-9, the J call TRBJ1-2; D might be TRBD1 (5 bases). Looked up from germline, CDR1 is SEHNR and CDR2 is FQNEAQ (reference sequence). CDR3 length equals 13 residues. V was cut by 0 bases and J by 4 bases, with 6 bases left in between. The CDR3 DNA is TGTGCCAGCAGCTTAGCAGGGGCCTATGGCTACACCTTC. It yields the protein CASSLAGAYGYTF.